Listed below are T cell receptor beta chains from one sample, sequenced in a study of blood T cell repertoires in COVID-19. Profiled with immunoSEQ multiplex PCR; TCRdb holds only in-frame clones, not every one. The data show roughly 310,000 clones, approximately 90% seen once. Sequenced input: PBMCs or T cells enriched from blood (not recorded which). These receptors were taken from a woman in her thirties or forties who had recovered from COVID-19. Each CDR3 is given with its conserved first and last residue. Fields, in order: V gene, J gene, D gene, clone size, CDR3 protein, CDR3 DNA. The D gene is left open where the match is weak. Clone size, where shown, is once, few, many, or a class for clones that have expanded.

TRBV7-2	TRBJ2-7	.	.	CASRGGSYEQYF	TGTGCCAGCAGGGGCGGGTCCTACGAGCAGTACTTC
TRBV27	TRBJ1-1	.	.	CASSKRDTNTEAFF	TGTGCCAGCAGCAAAAGGGACACGAACACTGAAGCTTTCTTT
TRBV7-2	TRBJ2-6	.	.	CASSLGPGSGANVLTF	TGTGCCAGCAGCTTAGGACCGGGCTCTGGGGCCAACGTCCTGACTTTC
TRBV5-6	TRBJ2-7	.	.	CASSSLQDEVYSYEQYF	TGTGCCAGCAGCTCCCTTCAAGACGAGGTTTACTCCTACGAGCAGTACTTC
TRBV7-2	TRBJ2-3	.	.	CASSFDGSRDTQYF	TGTGCCAGCAGCTTTGATGGGTCCAGGGATACGCAGTATTTT
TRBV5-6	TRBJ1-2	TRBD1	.	CASSWMTGDLSAGYGYTF	TGTGCCAGCAGCTGGATGACAGGGGACCTGTCTGCGGGCTATGGCTACACCTTC
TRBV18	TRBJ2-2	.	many	CASSSTRLGTGELFF	TGTGCCAGCTCATCTACGAGACTAGGCACCGGGGAGCTGTTTTTT
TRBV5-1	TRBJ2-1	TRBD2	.	CASSSGLASYNEQFF	TGCGCCAGCAGCTCCGGACTAGCGTCCTACAATGAGCAGTTCTTC
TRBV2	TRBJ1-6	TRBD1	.	CASSPTGINSPLHF	TGTGCCAGCAGTCCGACAGGGATTAATTCACCCCTCCACTTT
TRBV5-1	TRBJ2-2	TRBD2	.	CASSSTPPSGRVFGELFF	TGCGCCAGCAGCTCCACGCCTCCTAGCGGGAGGGTGTTCGGGGAGCTGTTTTTT
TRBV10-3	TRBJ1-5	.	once	CAISDIRYSNQPQHF	TGTGCCATCAGTGACATTCGCTATAGCAATCAGCCCCAGCATTTT
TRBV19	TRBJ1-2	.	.	CASSFDRDYGYTF	TGTGCCAGTAGTTTTGACAGAGACTATGGCTACACCTTC
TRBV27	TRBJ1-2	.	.	CASRRSISEGYTF	TGTGCCAGCAGGAGGAGTATTTCGGAGGGCTACACCTTC
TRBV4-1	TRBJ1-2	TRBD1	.	CASSQAGTEYQYYGYTF	TGCGCCAGCAGCCAAGCCGGGACAGAGTATCAGTACTATGGCTACACCTTC
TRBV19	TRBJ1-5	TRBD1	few	CASSEQGVQPQHF	TGTGCCAGTAGTGAACAGGGGGTTCAGCCCCAGCATTTT
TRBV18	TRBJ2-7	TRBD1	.	CASSMGQGGEQYF	TGTGCCAGCTCAATGGGACAGGGTGGCGAGCAGTACTTC
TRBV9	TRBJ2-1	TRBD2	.	CASSLSGTSGGNEQFF	TGTGCCAGCAGCCTCAGCGGGACTAGCGGGGGCAATGAGCAGTTCTTC
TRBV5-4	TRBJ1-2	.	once	CASSLRQARDGYTF	TGTGCCAGCAGCTTGAGGCAGGCGAGAGATGGCTACACCTTC
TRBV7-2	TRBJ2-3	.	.	CASSFGPLEGTQYF	TGTGCCAGCAGCTTCGGGCCGCTGGAGGGTACGCAGTATTTT
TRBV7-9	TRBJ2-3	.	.	CAGSGVTDTQYF	TGTGCCGGTTCGGGAGTGACAGATACGCAGTATTTT
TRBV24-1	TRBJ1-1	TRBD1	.	CATSDRGLNRGPTEAFF	TGTGCCACCAGTGACAGAGGCTTAAACAGGGGGCCCACTGAAGCTTTCTTT
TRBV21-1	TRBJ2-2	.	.	CATQGAGELFF	TGTGCCACCCAAGGAGCCGGGGAGCTGTTTTTT
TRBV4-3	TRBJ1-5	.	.	CASSQNRVSNQPQHF	TGCGCCAGCAGCCAAAACAGGGTTAGCAATCAGCCCCAGCATTTT
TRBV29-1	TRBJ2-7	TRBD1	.	CSVEEGTGGYEQYF	TGCAGCGTTGAAGAAGGGACAGGGGGCTACGAGCAGTACTTC
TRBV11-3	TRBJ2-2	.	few	CASSPGGLITGELFF	TGTGCCAGCAGCCCCGGGGGGCTCATCACCGGGGAGCTGTTTTTT
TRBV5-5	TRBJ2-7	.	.	CASSGGSGLIYEQYF	TGTGCCAGCAGCGGAGGTAGCGGATTGATCTACGAGCAGTACTTC
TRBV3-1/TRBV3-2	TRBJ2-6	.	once	CASSPGRSSGANVLTF	TGTGCCAGCAGCCCTGGGCGAAGCTCTGGGGCCAACGTCCTGACTTTC
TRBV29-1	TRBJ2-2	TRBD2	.	CSGREGPGELFF	TGCAGCGGGAGGGAGGGCCCCGGGGAGCTGTTTTTT
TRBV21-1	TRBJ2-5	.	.	CASSKERILAGVFETQYF	TGTGCCAGCAGCAAAGAGAGGATTTTGGCGGGAGTTTTTGAGACCCAGTACTTC
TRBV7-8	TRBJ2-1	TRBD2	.	CASSLGGGGGIEQFF	TGTGCCAGCAGCTTAGGGGGGGGCGGGGGGATTGAGCAGTTCTTC
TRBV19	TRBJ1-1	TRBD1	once	CASSSPGRGHPEAFF	TGTGCCAGTAGTAGTCCTGGCAGGGGGCATCCTGAAGCTTTCTTT
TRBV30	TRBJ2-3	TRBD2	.	CAWGVGAGSTDTQYF	TGTGCCTGGGGAGTGGGAGCGGGATCCACAGATACGCAGTATTTT
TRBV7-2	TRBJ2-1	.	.	CASTFQGGSYNEQFF	TGTGCCAGCACCTTCCAGGGGGGATCCTACAATGAGCAGTTCTTC
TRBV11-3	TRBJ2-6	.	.	CASSSEGEGSGANVLTF	TGTGCCAGCAGCTCCGAGGGTGAAGGGTCTGGGGCCAACGTCCTGACTTTC
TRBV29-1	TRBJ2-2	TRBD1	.	CSVGQGTGELFF	TGCAGCGTGGGACAGGGGACCGGGGAGCTGTTTTTT
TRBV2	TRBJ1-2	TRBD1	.	CASSEREDRGFHDGYTF	TGTGCCAGCAGTGAAAGAGAGGACAGGGGATTCCATGATGGCTACACCTTC
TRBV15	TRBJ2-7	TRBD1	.	CATSALGQGRSYEQYF	TGTGCCACCAGCGCTTTAGGACAGGGGCGATCCTACGAGCAGTACTTC
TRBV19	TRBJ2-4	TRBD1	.	CASSIAPQAADRVKNIQYF	TGTGCCAGTAGTATAGCCCCCCAGGCCGCGGACAGGGTCAAAAACATTCAGTACTTC
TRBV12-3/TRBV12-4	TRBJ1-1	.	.	CASSRGNVDEAFF	TGTGCCAGCAGTCGAGGCAACGTAGATGAAGCTTTCTTT
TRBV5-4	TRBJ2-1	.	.	CASSLVGGPYNEQFF	TGTGCCAGCAGCTTGGTGGGGGGTCCCTACAATGAGCAGTTCTTC
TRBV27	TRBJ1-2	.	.	CASSARTGSGYNTF	TGTGCCAGCAGTGCCCGAACAGGGTCGGGTTATAACACCTTC
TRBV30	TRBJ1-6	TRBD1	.	CAWSVGQGLGSPLHF	TGTGCCTGGAGTGTAGGACAGGGCCTTGGCTCACCCCTCCACTTT
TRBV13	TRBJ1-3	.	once	CASSFGLLEVDTIYF	TGTGCCAGCAGCTTCGGCCTTTTAGAGGTAGACACCATATATTTT
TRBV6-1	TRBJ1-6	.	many	CASSELSVKGNSPLHF	TGTGCCAGCAGTGAATTGTCTGTCAAGGGGAACTCACCCCTCCACTTT